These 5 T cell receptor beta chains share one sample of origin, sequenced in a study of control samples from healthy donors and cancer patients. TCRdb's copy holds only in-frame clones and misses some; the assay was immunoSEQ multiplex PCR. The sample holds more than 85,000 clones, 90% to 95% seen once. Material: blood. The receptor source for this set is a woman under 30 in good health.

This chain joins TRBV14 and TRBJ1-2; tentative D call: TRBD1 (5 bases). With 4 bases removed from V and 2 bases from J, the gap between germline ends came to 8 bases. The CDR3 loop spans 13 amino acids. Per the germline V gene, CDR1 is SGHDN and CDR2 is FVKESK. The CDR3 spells CASSRTGNYGYTF. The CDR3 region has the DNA TGTGCCAGCAGCCGAACAGGAAACTATGGCTACACCTTC.

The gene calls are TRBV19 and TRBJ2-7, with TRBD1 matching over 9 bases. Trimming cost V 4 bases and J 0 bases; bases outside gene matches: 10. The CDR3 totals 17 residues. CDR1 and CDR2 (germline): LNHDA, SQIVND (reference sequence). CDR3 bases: TGTGCCAGTAGTACTAAAGCACAGGGGGCCTTCTCCTACGAGCAGTACTTC. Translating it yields CASSTKAQGAFSYEQYF.

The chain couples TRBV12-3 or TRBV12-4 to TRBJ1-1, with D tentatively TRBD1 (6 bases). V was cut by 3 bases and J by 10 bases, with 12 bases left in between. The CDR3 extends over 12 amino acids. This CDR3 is CASSFWGRVAFF. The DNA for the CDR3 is TGTGCCAGCAGTTTTTGGGGGCGGGTAGCTTTCTTT.

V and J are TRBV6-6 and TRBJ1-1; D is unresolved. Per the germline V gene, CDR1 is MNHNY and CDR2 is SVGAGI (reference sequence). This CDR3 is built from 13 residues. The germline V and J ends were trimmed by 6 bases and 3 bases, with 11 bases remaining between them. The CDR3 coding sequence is TGTGCCAGCAGCCCATTCAAATACACTGAAGCTTTCTTT. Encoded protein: CASSPFKYTEAFF.

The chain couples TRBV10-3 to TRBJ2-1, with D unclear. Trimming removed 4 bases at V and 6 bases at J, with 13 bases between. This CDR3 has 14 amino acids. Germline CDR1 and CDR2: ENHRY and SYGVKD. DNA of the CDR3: TGTGCCATCAGTGGCCTGGGTACGCGCAATGAGCAGTTCTTC. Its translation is CAISGLGTRNEQFF.